A selection of T cell receptor beta chains follows, all from one sample in a study of long-term antiretroviral therapy in people with HIV. The method was immunoSEQ multiplex PCR; TCRdb's version includes in-frame clones alone and lacks a portion of them. The sample shows about 21,000 clones, 70% to 90% of them seen only once. Specimen: unsorted PBMCs, collected 2.3 years after starting antiretroviral therapy. Receptors originate from a man aged 55 to 70 with HIV. Each CDR3 is given with its conserved first and last residue. D genes are given only for firm matches. Size is stated for part of the rows, as once, few or many counts, or as a class when the clone is expanded.

CDR3 | DNA | J | D | V | size
CASSPSGAGELFF | TGTGCCAGCAGCCCCTCAGGGGCCGGGGAGCTGTTTTTT | TRBJ2-2 | NA | TRBV11-3 | once
CASKGGGETQYF | TGTGCCAGCAAGGGGGGGGGCGAGACCCAGTACTTC | TRBJ2-5 | NA | TRBV5-6 | NA
CASSLAGKDTEAFF | TGTGCCAGCAGCTTGGCGGGGAAGGACACTGAAGCTTTCTTT | TRBJ1-1 | NA | TRBV5-4 | NA
CASSWGRTSGPDTQYF | TGCGCCAGCAGCTGGGGCCGGACTAGCGGGCCAGATACGCAGTATTTT | TRBJ2-3 | TRBD2 | TRBV5-1 | NA
CASSPREADTQYF | TGTGCCAGCAGCCCCCGGGAGGCGGATACGCAGTATTTT | TRBJ2-3 | TRBD2 | TRBV5-4 | NA
CASSLERTTYEQYF | TGCGCCAGCAGCTTGGAAAGGACGACCTACGAGCAGTACTTC | TRBJ2-7 | NA | TRBV5-1 | NA
CASSTGTSGAYEQYF | TGCGCCAGCAGCACCGGGACTAGCGGGGCTTACGAGCAGTACTTC | TRBJ2-7 | TRBD2 | TRBV5-1 | NA
CASTTAGQPQDGTQYF | TGTGCCAGCACCACCGCCGGACAGCCCCAAGACGGGACCCAGTACTTC | TRBJ2-5 | NA | TRBV28 | NA
CATSRGGDTEAFF | TGCGCCACTAGTCGAGGGGGAGACACTGAAGCTTTCTTT | TRBJ1-1 | NA | TRBV10-1 | NA
CASSEGGRGHWTQYF | TGTGCCAGCAGTGAAGGAGGGAGGGGTCACTGGACCCAGTACTTC | TRBJ2-5 | TRBD2 | TRBV2 | NA
CSARWDSAF | TGCAGTGCTAGATGGGACAGCGCCTTC | TRBJ1-2 | TRBD1 | TRBV20-1 | once
CAWRRGNTGELFF | TGTGCCTGGCGGCGGGGGAACACCGGGGAGCTGTTTTTT | TRBJ2-2 | NA | TRBV30 | few
CASSLKWQYNEQFF | TGTGCCAGCAGTTTAAAATGGCAGTACAATGAGCAGTTCTTC | TRBJ2-1 | NA | TRBV27 | once
CASSRNGGSYNEQFF | TGCGCCAGCAGCAGGAACGGGGGTTCCTACAATGAGCAGTTCTTC | TRBJ2-1 | NA | TRBV5-1 | NA
CASSRAPPGANVLTF | TGTGCCAGCAGTCGCGCCCCTCCCGGGGCCAACGTCCTGACTTTC | TRBJ2-6 | NA | TRBV7-6 | once
CASNVLRLAVTYEQYF | TGTGCCAGCAACGTCCTTAGACTAGCGGTAACCTACGAGCAGTACTTC | TRBJ2-7 | TRBD2 | TRBV5-6 | NA
CATSRVGKKGASPLHF | TGTGCCACCAGCAGAGTCGGTAAAAAGGGGGCGTCACCCCTCCACTTT | TRBJ1-6 | TRBD1 | TRBV15 | NA
CASSYFTGGNDEQYF | TGTGCCAGCAGTTACTTTACAGGGGGCAACGACGAGCAGTACTTC | TRBJ2-7 | TRBD1 | TRBV6-5 | NA
CASSPGTEYNEQFF | TGTGCCAGCAGCCCGGGGACAGAATACAATGAGCAGTTCTTC | TRBJ2-1 | TRBD1 | TRBV7-3 | NA
CASSDPYSTGEETQYF | TGTGCCAGCAGTGATCCCTACAGTACGGGAGAAGAGACCCAGTACTTC | TRBJ2-5 | NA | TRBV25-1 | NA
CAWSGGSSYEQYF | TGTGCCTGGAGCGGAGGAAGCTCCTACGAGCAGTACTTC | TRBJ2-7 | NA | TRBV30 | NA
CASSLDREESPLHF | TGTGCCAGCAGCTTAGACAGGGAGGAATCACCCCTCCACTTT | TRBJ1-6 | NA | TRBV11-3 | few
CASSLEGGRNTEAFF | TGTGCCAGCAGCCTAGAGGGTGGGAGGAACACTGAAGCTTTCTTT | TRBJ1-1 | NA | TRBV5-4 | NA
CASSLGYREVNIQYF | TGTGCCAGCAGCTTGGGATACAGGGAGGTAAACATTCAGTACTTC | TRBJ2-4 | NA | TRBV5-4 | NA
CASSPPGEETQYF | TGTGCCAGCAGCCCCCCCGGCGAAGAGACCCAGTACTTC | TRBJ2-5 | NA | TRBV11-3 | NA
CASSPGPAGTGELFF | TGTGCCAGCAGCCCGGGCCCAGCGGGCACCGGGGAGCTGTTTTTT | TRBJ2-2 | NA | TRBV9 | NA
CASSPRQGAGYEQYF | TGTGCCAGCTCACCTCGACAGGGGGCGGGGTACGAGCAGTACTTC | TRBJ2-7 | TRBD1 | TRBV18 | NA
CASTYRWNTEAFF | TGTGCCAGTACCTACAGATGGAACACTGAAGCTTTCTTT | TRBJ1-1 | NA | TRBV7-2 | NA
CASSRASGDEKLFF | TGTGCCAGCTCACGAGCGTCGGGGGATGAAAAACTGTTTTTT | TRBJ1-4 | NA | TRBV18 | NA
CASSLESAQNYGYTF | TGTGCCAGCAGCTTAGAATCGGCCCAAAACTATGGCTACACCTTC | TRBJ1-2 | NA | TRBV11-3 | NA
CASSLGQGAGGYTF | TGTGCCAGCAGTCTAGGCCAGGGGGCTGGTGGCTACACCTTC | TRBJ1-2 | TRBD1 | TRBV6-4 | NA
CASSLGFEGQSYSGNYEQYF | TGCGCCAGCAGCTTGGGGTTTGAGGGACAAAGCTACAGCGGGAATTACGAGCAGTACTTC | TRBJ2-7 | NA | TRBV5-1 | NA
CASGDRELEAFF | TGTGCCAGCGGAGACAGGGAACTTGAAGCTTTCTTT | TRBJ1-1 | TRBD1 | TRBV28 | NA
CASSLQQGNEKLFF | TGCGCCAGCAGCTTGCAACAGGGTAATGAAAAACTGTTTTTT | TRBJ1-4 | NA | TRBV5-1 | NA
CASSLGGGRVNTEAFF | TGTGCCAGCAGCTTAGGCGGGGGGCGGGTGAACACTGAAGCTTTCTTT | TRBJ1-1 | NA | TRBV13 | NA
CASSYRGLANEKLFF | TGTGCCAGCAGTTACCGGGGGCTGGCTAATGAAAAACTGTTTTTT | TRBJ1-4 | NA | TRBV6-5 | NA
CASSRERQGGEKLFF | TGTGCCAGCAGCCGGGAAAGACAGGGAGGGGAAAAACTGTTTTTT | TRBJ1-4 | TRBD1 | TRBV7-9 | NA
CASRLIFDRANTGELFF | TGTGCCAGCAGGTTGATATTTGACAGGGCGAACACCGGGGAGCTGTTTTTT | TRBJ2-2 | TRBD1 | TRBV5-6 | NA
CASSQEAVSTEAFF | TGCGCCAGCAGCCAAGAAGCGGTTTCCACTGAAGCTTTCTTT | TRBJ1-1 | NA | TRBV4-3 | NA
CASSSRTPSRDRGMNTEAFF | TGTGCCAGCAGCTCGCGAACCCCATCCCGGGACAGGGGAATGAACACTGAAGCTTTCTTT | TRBJ1-1 | TRBD1 | TRBV5-4 | NA
CVRSIRCSTPKETQYF | TGTGTCAGAAGCATAAGATGCTCCACTCCGAAAGAGACCCAGTACTTC | TRBJ2-5 | NA | TRBV7-5 | NA
CASLKRGVRGYTF | TGTGCCAGCCTAAAACGGGGGGTCCGGGGCTACACCTTC | TRBJ1-2 | NA | TRBV6-5 | once
CASSQRDRGSSTDTQYF | TGTGCCAGCAGCCAAAGAGACAGGGGGTCTAGCACAGATACGCAGTATTTT | TRBJ2-3 | TRBD1 | TRBV5-5 | NA
CASSLSIRGNGYTF | TGTGCCAGCAGTTTATCCATTAGGGGAAATGGCTACACCTTC | TRBJ1-2 | NA | TRBV27 | NA
CASSLGPAGGPGEQFF | TGTGCCAGCAGCTTGGGGCCAGCGGGGGGGCCCGGTGAGCAGTTCTTC | TRBJ2-1 | TRBD2 | TRBV5-4 | NA
CASSRSGTSFYEQYF | TGTGCCAGCAGTCGCTCCGGGACTAGTTTTTACGAGCAGTACTTC | TRBJ2-7 | TRBD2 | TRBV7-2 | NA
CASSQLRGRAFF | TGCGCCAGCAGCCAACTCAGGGGAAGGGCTTTCTTT | TRBJ1-1 | NA | TRBV4-1 | NA
CASSQALGLALETQYF | TGCGCCAGCAGCCAAGCCTTGGGACTAGCTCTGGAGACCCAGTACTTC | TRBJ2-5 | TRBD2 | TRBV4-1 | NA
CASSQGLAGVDEQFF | TGCGCCAGCAGCCAGGGACTAGCGGGAGTCGATGAGCAGTTCTTC | TRBJ2-1 | TRBD2 | TRBV5-1 | NA
CASSLSTGFEAFF | TGTGCCAGCAGCTTATCAACAGGGTTTGAAGCTTTCTTT | TRBJ1-1 | NA | TRBV7-9 | once
CASSLLGEGEVTDTQYF | TGTGCCAGCAGTTTATTGGGGGAGGGCGAGGTAACAGATACGCAGTATTTT | TRBJ2-3 | TRBD2 | TRBV27 | NA
CASSLIQGGEKLFF | TGTGCCAGCAGCTTGATCCAGGGCGGAGAAAAACTGTTTTTT | TRBJ1-4 | NA | TRBV5-8 | NA
CASSPDRAYEQYF | TGCGCCAGCAGCCCCGACAGGGCTTACGAGCAGTACTTC | TRBJ2-7 | TRBD1 | TRBV5-1 | NA